These 20 T cell receptor beta chains were all obtained from the same sample, sequenced in a study of CD8 T cells in Susac syndrome. After extraction with the RNeasy kit, roughly 0.45 to 1 ug of the RNA was reverse transcribed using random hexamers. Using its own MiXCR run on the immunoSEQ multiplex PCR reads, TCRdb lists one record per CDR3 protein. This table holds approximately 25,000 distinct CDR3 sequences, 93% found once. Sequencing was done on a sample of CD8+ T cells from PBMCs. The receptors stem from a human donor with Susac syndrome.

The chain recombines TRBV6-2 or TRBV6-3 with TRBJ1-5, with D perhaps TRBD1 (6 bases). With 6 bases removed from V and 11 bases from J, the gap between germline ends came to 11 bases. The CDR3 runs 11 residues. Germline V gives CDR1 MNHEY, CDR2 SVGEGT. The CDR3 DNA sequence: TGTGCCAGCAGATGGGGACAAGCCCAGCATTTT. It specifies CASRWGQAQHF.

The rearrangement links TRBV15 to TRBJ2-7; D not resolved. The germline V gene has CDR1 LNHNV and CDR2 YYDKDF (reference sequence). The CDR3 is 14 amino acids. Trimming cost V 0 bases and J 2 bases, with 8 bases left between them. CDR3 nucleotides: TGTGCCACCAGCAGAGATGGCACAGCCTACGAGCAGTACTTC. It yields the protein CATSRDGTAYEQYF.

The chain employs TRBV12-3 or TRBV12-4 and TRBJ1-5; D gene uncertain. The CDR3 covers 16 residues. V shed 5 bases and J shed 4 bases, with 18 bases lying between them. The CDR3 DNA reads as TGTGCCAGCAGTCCGATATGGACCGATAATAATCAGCCCCAGCATTTT. Amino acids: CASSPIWTDNNQPQHF.

The sample holds one count of this clonotype. The chain is built from TRBV28 and TRBJ2-3; tentatively, D is TRBD2 (5 bases). Germline V gives CDR1 MDHEN, CDR2 SYDVKM. V lost 6 bases to trimming and J lost 4 bases, with 17 bases between them. CDR3 length: 15 amino acids. CDR3 region: CASRLTALRADTQYF. The CDR3 DNA reads TGTGCCAGCAGACTAACAGCATTGAGGGCAGATACGCAGTATTTT.

This chain joins TRBV19 and TRBJ2-7; D not resolved. Germline V gene lookup returns CDR1 LNHDA and CDR2 SQIVND (reference sequence). V lost 3 bases, J lost 3 bases, and 6 bases lay in between. The CDR3 runs 12 residues. CDR3 DNA: TGTGCCAGTAGTATCGATGGCTACGAGCAGTACTTC. Translation: CASSIDGYEQYF.

This chain joins TRBV2 and TRBJ2-2; TRBD1 is a possible D gene (5 bases). Germline V gene data show CDR1 as SNHLY and CDR2 as FYNNEI. V shed 8 bases and J shed 4 bases, with 14 bases lying between them. The CDR3 has 14 amino acids. The CDR3 region is CASQGARSTGELFF. CDR3 bases: TGTGCCAGCCAAGGGGCGAGGAGCACCGGGGAGCTGTTTTTT.

Here the CDR3 DNA reads TGTGCCTGGAGTGTAGTCCGGTTAACTACGAACACCGGGGAGCTGTTTTTT. Translating it yields CAWSVVRLTTNTGELFF. V and J are TRBV30 and TRBJ2-2; D gene ambiguous. The germline V and J ends were trimmed by 0 bases and 0 bases, with 14 bases remaining between them. Germline assignment: CDR1 GTSNPN and CDR2 SVGIG (reference sequence). The CDR3 covers 17 residues.

J is TRBJ2-7 and V is TRBV12-3 or TRBV12-4; D uncertain. V lost 3 bases to trimming and J lost 4 bases, with 7 bases between them. This CDR3 is 12 amino acids long. DNA of the CDR3: TGTGCCAGCAGTTTTAAGGGTTACGAGCAGTACTTC. It specifies CASSFKGYEQYF.

This chain uses TRBV28 with TRBJ1-6; the match to TRBD1 covers 7 bases. The CDR3 covers 16 residues. Germline CDR1 MDHEN, CDR2 SYDVKM. With V trimmed by 7 bases and J by 7 bases, 13 bases remained unmatched. In DNA, the CDR3 is TGTGCCAGCACCAAACACAGGGGTTGGGGAAATTCACCCCTCCACTTT. It yields the protein CASTKHRGWGNSPLHF.

This chain connects TRBV9 to TRBJ1-1; no definite D call. Germline CDR1 is SGDLS and CDR2 is YYNGEE. CDR3 length: 14 residues. V was shortened by 0 bases and J by 2 bases, with 8 bases between the two germline ends. CDR3 sequence: CASSVDEGNTEAFF. Written as DNA, the CDR3 is TGTGCCAGCAGCGTAGATGAGGGAAACACTGAAGCTTTCTTT.

The chain uses TRBV19 and TRBJ1-2; D perhaps matches TRBD1 (5 bases). V dropped 5 bases and J dropped 2 bases, with 12 bases sitting between them. This CDR3 contains 14 residues. Germline lookup yields CDR1 LNHDA and CDR2 SQIVND (reference sequence). The CDR3 reads CASSPGPQNYGYTF. The DNA for the CDR3 is TGTGCCAGTAGTCCGGGGCCCCAAAACTATGGCTACACCTTC.

The V call is TRBV28, the J call TRBJ2-7, with a tentative D call TRBD1 (5 bases). The CDR3 extends over 13 amino acids. Germline loops: CDR1 MDHEN, CDR2 SYDVKM. The V end was cut by 5 bases, the J end by 0 bases, with 8 bases between. The CDR3 sequence is CASSRQHSYEQYF. DNA for the CDR3: TGTGCCAGCAGTCGACAGCACTCCTACGAGCAGTACTTC. Combining the CDR3 with reference TRBV28 and TRBJ2-7 gives the whole variable domain DVKVTQSSRYLVKRTGEKVFLECVQDMDHENMFWYRQDPGLGLRLIYFSYDVKMKEKGDIPEGYSVSREKKERFSLILESASTNQTSMYLCASSRQHSYEQYFGPGTRLTVT.

This clonotype was detected only a few times. The rearrangement links TRBV15 to TRBJ2-7; D is possibly TRBD1 (6 bases). The CDR3 runs 16 residues. CDR1 and CDR2 (germline): LNHNV, YYDKDF (reference sequence). The V gene lost 1 base and the J gene lost 0 bases, with 13 bases spanning the gap. CDR3: CATSRGYRESSYEQYF. The DNA for the CDR3 is TGTGCCACCAGCAGAGGATACAGGGAAAGCTCCTACGAGCAGTACTTC. The full variable domain, in which reference TRBV15 and TRBJ2-7 provide the parts outside the CDR3, is DAMVIQNPRYQVTQFGKPVTLSCSQTLNHNVMYWYQQKSSQAPKLLFHYYDKDFNNEADTPDNFQSRRPNTSFCFLDIRSPGLGDTAMYLCATSRGYRESSYEQYFGPGTRLTVT.

The rearrangement joins TRBV5-6 to TRBJ2-5, with 10 bases fitting TRBD1. Trimming removed 3 bases from V and 0 bases from J; junction bases left unmatched: 5. Germline CDR1 and CDR2: SGHDT and YYEEEE. The CDR3 is made up of 16 amino acids. CDR3 coding DNA: TGTGCCAGCAGCTGGGACAGGGGCCCCAACCAAGAGACCCAGTACTTC. Encoded protein: CASSWDRGPNQETQYF.

This clonotype has a handful of counts. The chain joins TRBV7-3 to TRBJ2-7; D may be TRBD1 (5 bases). With 5 bases removed from V and 6 bases from J, the gap between germline ends came to 14 bases. Germline assignment: CDR1 SGHTA and CDR2 FQGTGA. This CDR3 is 13 amino acids long. This CDR3 reads CASSLGAQGEQYF. In nucleotides, the CDR3 is TGTGCCAGCAGCCTTGGGGCCCAGGGCGAGCAGTACTTC.

Comment on this clonotype: A read error may produce the germline difference seen at one junction end. The J gene is TRBJ2-5, the V gene TRBV6-2 or TRBV6-3; D is undetermined. Germline V gene sequence: CDR1 MNHEY, CDR2 SVGEGT. The CDR3 is 14 residues long. This CDR3 reads CASSPTTSQETQYF. The CDR3 DNA follows: TGTGCCAGCAGTCCGACCACGTCGCAAGAAACCCAGTACTTC.

V usage is TRBV7-3 and J usage is TRBJ2-1; D uncertain. Germline V gives CDR1 SGHTA, CDR2 FQGTGA. The CDR3 consists of 13 residues. The V end lost 4 bases, the J end lost 7 bases, and 11 bases lay between the germline ends. As DNA, the CDR3 is TGTGCCAGCAGCTCCCTTTCCCCGAATGAGCAGTTCTTC. Residues: CASSSLSPNEQFF. The whole variable domain, filled in from reference TRBV7-3 and TRBJ2-1, reads GAGVSQTPSNKVTEKGKYVELRCDPISGHTALYWYRQSLGQGPEFLIYFQGTGAADDSGLPNDRFFAVRPEGSVSTLKIQRTERGDSAVYLCASSSLSPNEQFFGPGTRLTVL.

The chain has TRBV3-1 and TRBJ2-1, with a weak D call TRBD1 (5 bases). The CDR3 runs 14 residues. Germline assignment: CDR1 LGHDT and CDR2 YNNKEL (reference sequence). V shed 7 bases and J shed 0 bases, with 10 bases lying between them. The CDR3 is CASNSRDSYNEQFF. In DNA, the CDR3 is TGTGCCAGCAACAGCAGGGACTCCTACAATGAGCAGTTCTTC.

This clonotype was detected only a few times. The genes are TRBV25-1 and TRBJ2-7, with D unclear. CDR3 length: 14 amino acids. Germline V gene lookup returns CDR1 MGHDK and CDR2 SYGVNS. Trimming pared 1 base from V and 4 bases from J, leaving 11 bases between. The chain's CDR3 is CASSESRSRYEQYF. DNA of the CDR3: TGTGCCAGCAGTGAATCAAGGAGTCGGTACGAGCAGTACTTC.

This sequence joins TRBV3-1 and TRBJ2-6, with D uncertain. This CDR3 contains 12 residues. Per germline, CDR1 LGHDT and CDR2 YNNKEL (reference sequence). Trimming cost V 1 base and J 8 bases, with 3 bases left between them. This CDR3 is CASSQGSNVLTF. As DNA, the CDR3 is TGTGCCAGCAGCCAAGGGTCCAACGTCCTGACTTTC.